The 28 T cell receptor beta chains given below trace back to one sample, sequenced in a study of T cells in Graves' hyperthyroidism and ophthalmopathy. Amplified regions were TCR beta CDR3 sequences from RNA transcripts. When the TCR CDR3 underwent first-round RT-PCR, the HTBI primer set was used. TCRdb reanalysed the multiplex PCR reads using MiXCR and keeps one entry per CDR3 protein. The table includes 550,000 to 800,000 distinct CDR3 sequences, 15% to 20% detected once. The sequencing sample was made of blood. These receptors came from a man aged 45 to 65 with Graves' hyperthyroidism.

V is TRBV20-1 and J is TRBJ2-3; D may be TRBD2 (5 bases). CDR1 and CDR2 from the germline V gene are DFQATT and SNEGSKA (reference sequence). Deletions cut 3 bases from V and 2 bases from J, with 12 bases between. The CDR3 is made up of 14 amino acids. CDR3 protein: CSASGIPPTDTQYF. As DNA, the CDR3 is TGCAGTGCTAGCGGGATCCCACCCACAGATACGCAGTATTTT.

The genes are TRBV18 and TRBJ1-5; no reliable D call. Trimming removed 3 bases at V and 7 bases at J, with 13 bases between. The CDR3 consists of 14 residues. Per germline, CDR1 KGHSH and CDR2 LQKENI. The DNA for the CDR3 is TGTGCCAGCTCACCGGACCGGATCTGGCAGCCCCAGCATTTT. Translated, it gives CASSPDRIWQPQHF.

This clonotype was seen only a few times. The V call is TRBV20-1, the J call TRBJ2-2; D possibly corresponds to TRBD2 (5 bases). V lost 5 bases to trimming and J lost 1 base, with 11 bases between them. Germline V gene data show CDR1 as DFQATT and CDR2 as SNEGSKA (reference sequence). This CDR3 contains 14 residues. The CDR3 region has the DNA TGCAGTGCTTCATGGAGCGGGAACACCGGGGAGCTGTTTTTT. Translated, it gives CSASWSGNTGELFF.

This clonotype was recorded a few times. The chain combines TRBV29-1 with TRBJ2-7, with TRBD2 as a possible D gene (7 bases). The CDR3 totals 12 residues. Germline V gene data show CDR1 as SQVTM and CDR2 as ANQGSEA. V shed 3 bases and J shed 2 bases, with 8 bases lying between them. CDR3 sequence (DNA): TGCAGCGTTGACGGGGGGCCCTACGAGCAGTACTTC. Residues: CSVDGGPYEQYF.

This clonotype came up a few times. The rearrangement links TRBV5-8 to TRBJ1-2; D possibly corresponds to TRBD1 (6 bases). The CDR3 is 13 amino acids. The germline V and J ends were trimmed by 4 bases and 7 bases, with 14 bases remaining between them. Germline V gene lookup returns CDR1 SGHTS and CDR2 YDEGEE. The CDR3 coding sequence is TGTGCCAGCAGCCCGAAGACAGGAGCTGGCTACACCTTC. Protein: CASSPKTGAGYTF.

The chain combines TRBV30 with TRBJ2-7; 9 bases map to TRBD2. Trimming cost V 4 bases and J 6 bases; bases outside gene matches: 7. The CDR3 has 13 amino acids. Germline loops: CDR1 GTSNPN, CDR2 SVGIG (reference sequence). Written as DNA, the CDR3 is TGTGCCTGGACTTTAGCGGGAGACGGCGAGCAGTACTTC. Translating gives CAWTLAGDGEQYF. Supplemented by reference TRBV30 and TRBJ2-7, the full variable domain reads SQTIHQWPATLVQPVGSPLSLECTVEGTSNPNLYWYRQAAGRGLQLLFYSVGIGQISSEVPQNLSASRPQDRQFILSSKKLLLSDSGFYLCAWTLAGDGEQYFGPGTRLTVT.

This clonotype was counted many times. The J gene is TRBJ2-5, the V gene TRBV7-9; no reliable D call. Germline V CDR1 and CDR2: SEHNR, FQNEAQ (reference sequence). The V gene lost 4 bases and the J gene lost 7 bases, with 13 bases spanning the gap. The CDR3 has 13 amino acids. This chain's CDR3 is CASSSGLAWTQYF. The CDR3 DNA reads TGTGCCAGCAGCTCAGGTCTGGCTTGGACCCAGTACTTC.

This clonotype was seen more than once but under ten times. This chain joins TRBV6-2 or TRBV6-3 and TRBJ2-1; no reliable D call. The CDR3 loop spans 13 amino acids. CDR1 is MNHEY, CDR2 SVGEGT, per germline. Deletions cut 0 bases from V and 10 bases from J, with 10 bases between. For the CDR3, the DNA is TGTGCCAGCAGTTACTCGAGGCTTACGGAGCAGTTCTTC. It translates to CASSYSRLTEQFF.

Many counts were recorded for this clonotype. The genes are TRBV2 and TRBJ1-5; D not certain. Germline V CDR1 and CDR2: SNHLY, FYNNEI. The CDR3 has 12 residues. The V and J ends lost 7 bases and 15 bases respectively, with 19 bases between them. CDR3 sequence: CASNDADWRLHF. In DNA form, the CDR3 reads TGTGCCAGCAATGATGCTGATTGGCGTTTGCATTTT.

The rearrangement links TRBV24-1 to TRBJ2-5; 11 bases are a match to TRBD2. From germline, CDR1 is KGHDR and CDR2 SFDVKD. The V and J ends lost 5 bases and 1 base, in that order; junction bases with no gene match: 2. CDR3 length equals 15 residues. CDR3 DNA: TGTGCCACCAGTGGAGGGACTAGCGGCCAAGAGACCCAGTACTTC. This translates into CATSGGTSGQETQYF.

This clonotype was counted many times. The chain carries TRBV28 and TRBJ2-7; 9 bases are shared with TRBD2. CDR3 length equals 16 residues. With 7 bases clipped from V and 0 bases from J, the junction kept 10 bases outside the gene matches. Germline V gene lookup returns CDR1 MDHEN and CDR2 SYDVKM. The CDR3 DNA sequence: TGTGCCAGCACCACCGAGGGACTAGCAATCTCCTACGAGCAGTACTTC. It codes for CASTTEGLAISYEQYF.

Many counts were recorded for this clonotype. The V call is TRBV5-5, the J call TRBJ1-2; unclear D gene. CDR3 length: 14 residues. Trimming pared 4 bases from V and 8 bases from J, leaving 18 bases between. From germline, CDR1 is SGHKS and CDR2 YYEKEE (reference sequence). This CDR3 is CASSLFRGSAGYTF. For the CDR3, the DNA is TGTGCCAGCAGCCTTTTCCGGGGTTCTGCCGGCTACACCTTC.

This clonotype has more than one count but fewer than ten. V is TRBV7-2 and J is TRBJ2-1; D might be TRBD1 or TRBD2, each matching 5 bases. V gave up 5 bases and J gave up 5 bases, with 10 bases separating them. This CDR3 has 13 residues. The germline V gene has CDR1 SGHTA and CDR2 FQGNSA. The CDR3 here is CASSGTWDNEQFF. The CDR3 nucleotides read TGTGCCAGCAGCGGGACGTGGGACAATGAGCAGTTCTTC. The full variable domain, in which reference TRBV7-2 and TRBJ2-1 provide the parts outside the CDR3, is GAGVSQSPSNKVTEKGKDVELRCDPISGHTALYWYRQSLGQGLEFLIYFQGNSAPDKSGLPSDRFSAERTGGSVSTLTIQRTQQEDSAVYLCASSGTWDNEQFFGPGTRLTVL.

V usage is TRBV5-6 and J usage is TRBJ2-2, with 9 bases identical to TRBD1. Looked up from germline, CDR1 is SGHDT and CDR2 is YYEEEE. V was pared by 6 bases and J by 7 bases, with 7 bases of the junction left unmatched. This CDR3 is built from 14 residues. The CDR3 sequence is CASIPDRGNGELFF. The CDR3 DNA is TGTGCCAGCATCCCGGACAGGGGAAACGGGGAGCTGTTTTTT.

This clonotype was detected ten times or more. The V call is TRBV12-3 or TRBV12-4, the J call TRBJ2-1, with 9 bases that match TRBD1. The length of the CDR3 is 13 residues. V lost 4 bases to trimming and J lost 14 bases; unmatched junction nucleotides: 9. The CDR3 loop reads CASSSSRTGAEFF. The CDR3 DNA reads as TGTGCCAGCAGTTCGTCAAGGACAGGGGCGGAGTTCTTC.

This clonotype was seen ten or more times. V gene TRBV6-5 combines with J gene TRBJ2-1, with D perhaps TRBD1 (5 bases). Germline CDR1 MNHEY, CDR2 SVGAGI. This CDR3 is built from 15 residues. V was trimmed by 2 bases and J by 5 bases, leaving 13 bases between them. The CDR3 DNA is TGTGCCAGCAGTTACACGACAGCAGAGCACAATGAGCAGTTCTTC. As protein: CASSYTTAEHNEQFF.

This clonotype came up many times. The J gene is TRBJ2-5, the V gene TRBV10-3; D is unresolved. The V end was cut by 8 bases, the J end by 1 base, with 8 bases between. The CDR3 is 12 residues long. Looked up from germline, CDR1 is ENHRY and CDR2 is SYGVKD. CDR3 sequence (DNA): TGTGCCATCGGCGGAACCCAAGAGACCCAGTACTTC. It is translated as CAIGGTQETQYF.

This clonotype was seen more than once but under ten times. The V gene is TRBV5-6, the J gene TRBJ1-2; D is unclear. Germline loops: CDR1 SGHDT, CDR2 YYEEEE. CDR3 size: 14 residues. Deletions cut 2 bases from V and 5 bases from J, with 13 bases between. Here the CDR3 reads CASSFSGLGYGYTF. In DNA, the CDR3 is TGTGCCAGCAGCTTCTCTGGTCTGGGGTATGGCTACACCTTC.

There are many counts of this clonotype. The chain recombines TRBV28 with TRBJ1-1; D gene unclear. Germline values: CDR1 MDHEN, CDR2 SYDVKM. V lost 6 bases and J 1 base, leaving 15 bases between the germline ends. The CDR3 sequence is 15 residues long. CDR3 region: CASRINTAENTEAFF. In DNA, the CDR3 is TGTGCCAGCAGGATTAATACCGCAGAGAACACTGAAGCTTTCTTT.

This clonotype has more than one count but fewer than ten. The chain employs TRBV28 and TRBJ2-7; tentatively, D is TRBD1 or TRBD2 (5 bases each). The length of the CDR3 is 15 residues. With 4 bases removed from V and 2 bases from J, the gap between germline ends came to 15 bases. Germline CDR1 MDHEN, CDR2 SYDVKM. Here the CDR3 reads CASSSRRDLTYEQYF. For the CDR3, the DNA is TGTGCCAGCAGTTCTCGACGGGACCTAACCTACGAGCAGTACTTC. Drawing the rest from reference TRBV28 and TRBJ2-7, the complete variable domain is DVKVTQSSRYLVKRTGEKVFLECVQDMDHENMFWYRQDPGLGLRLIYFSYDVKMKEKGDIPEGYSVSREKKERFSLILESASTNQTSMYLCASSSRRDLTYEQYFGPGTRLTVT.

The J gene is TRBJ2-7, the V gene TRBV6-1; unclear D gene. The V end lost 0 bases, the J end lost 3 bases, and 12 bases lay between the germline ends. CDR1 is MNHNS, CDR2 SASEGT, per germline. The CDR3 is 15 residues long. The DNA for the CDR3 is TGTGCCAGCAGTGAAGCGGGCGCACCCAACTACGAGCAGTACTTC. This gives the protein CASSEAGAPNYEQYF.

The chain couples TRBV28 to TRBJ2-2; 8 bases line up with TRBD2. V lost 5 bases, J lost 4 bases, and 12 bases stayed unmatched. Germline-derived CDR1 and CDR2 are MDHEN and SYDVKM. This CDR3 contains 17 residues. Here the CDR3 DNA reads TGTGCCAGCAGTCCCTTCTCCGAGGGACTAGTCACCGGGGAGCTGTTTTTT. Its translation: CASSPFSEGLVTGELFF.

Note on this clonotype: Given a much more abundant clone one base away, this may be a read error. In DNA form, the CDR3 reads TGTGCCAGCAGCTTAGAGCAGGCTACAGGAGAGACCCAGTACTTC. This translates into CASSLEQATGETQYF. The chain recombines TRBV7-6 with TRBJ2-5, with a possible D match to TRBD1 (5 bases). Germline CDR1 is SGHVS and CDR2 is FNYEAQ. Trimming removed 1 base at V and 4 bases at J, with 13 bases between. The CDR3 runs 15 residues. The variable domain in full, completed from reference TRBV7-6 and TRBJ2-5, reads GAGVSQSPRYKVTKRGQDVALRCDPISGHVSLYWYRQALGQGPEFLTYFNYEAQQDKSGLPNDRFSAERPEGSISTLTIQRTEQRDSAMYRCASSLEQATGETQYFGPGTRLLVL.

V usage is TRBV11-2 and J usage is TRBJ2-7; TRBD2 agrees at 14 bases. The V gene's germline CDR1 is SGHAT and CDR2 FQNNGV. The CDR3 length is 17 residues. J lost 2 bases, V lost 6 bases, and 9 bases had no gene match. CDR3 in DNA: TGTGCCAGCAGGCTAGGACTAGCGGGAGGAAGCGCCTACGAGCAGTACTTC. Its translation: CASRLGLAGGSAYEQYF.

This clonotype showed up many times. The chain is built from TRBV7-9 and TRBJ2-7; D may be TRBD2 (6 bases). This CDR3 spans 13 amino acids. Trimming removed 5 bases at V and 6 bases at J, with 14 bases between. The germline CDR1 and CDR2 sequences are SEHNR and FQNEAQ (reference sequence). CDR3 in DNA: TGTGCCAGCAGCACTCCGGGACTGGGCGAGCAGTACTTC. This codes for CASSTPGLGEQYF.

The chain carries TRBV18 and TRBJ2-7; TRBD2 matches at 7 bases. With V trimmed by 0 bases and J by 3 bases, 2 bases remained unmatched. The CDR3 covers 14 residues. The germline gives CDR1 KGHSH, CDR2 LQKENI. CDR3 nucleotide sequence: TGTGCCAGCTCACCACCGCGGGAGATCTACGAGCAGTACTTC. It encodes CASSPPREIYEQYF.

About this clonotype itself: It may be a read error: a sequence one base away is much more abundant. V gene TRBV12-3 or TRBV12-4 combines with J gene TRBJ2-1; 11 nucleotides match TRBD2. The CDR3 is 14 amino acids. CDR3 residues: CTSGTSGSYNEQFF. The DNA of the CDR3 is TGTACCAGCGGGACTAGCGGTTCCTACAATGAGCAGTTCTTC.

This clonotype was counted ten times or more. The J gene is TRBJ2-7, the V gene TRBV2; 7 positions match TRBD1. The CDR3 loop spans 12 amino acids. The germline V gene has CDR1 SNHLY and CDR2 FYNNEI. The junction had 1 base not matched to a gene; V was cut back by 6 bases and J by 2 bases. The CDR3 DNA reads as TGTGCCAGCAGGGACAGGACCTACGAGCAGTACTTC. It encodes CASRDRTYEQYF.